A selection of T cell receptor beta chains follows, all from one sample in a study of radiotherapy plus CTLA-4 blockade in lung cancer. Repertoires were generated with immunoSEQ multiplex PCR, while TCRdb's copy carries only in-frame clones and drops some. The sample gives 35,000 to 50,000 clones, 73% of which show up once; 3.5% is in the top ten. The specimen comprised peripheral blood, sampled from a patient treated with radiotherapy plus ipilimumab. These receptors were obtained from a human donor with non-small cell lung cancer who had a complete response to radiotherapy plus ipilimumab. CDR3s include the opening cysteine and the closing phenylalanine or tryptophan. D genes are given only for firm matches. The size entry is marked missing in some rows and otherwise reads once, few, many or a size class.

CDR3 DNA	CDR3 protein	V gene	J gene	clone size	D gene
TGTGCCAGCACTGACACCGGGAGCTACAATCAGCCCCAGCATTTT	CASTDTGSYNQPQHF	TRBV28	TRBJ1-5	-	-
TGTGCCAGCAGCCCGATCCGACTAAGGGACAATGAGCAGTTCTTC	CASSPIRLRDNEQFF	TRBV9	TRBJ2-1	-	-
TGTGCCAGCAGCCCTGAATTGCTGACAGGGCGAGGTTCACCCCTCCACTTT	CASSPELLTGRGSPLHF	TRBV7-2	TRBJ1-6	-	TRBD1
TGTGCCAGCAGGCCCCTGCCGGGGATCCAAGAGACCCAGTACTTC	CASRPLPGIQETQYF	TRBV7-2	TRBJ2-5	-	-
TGTGCCAGCAGCCGCACACAGAAAACCTATGGCTACACCTTC	CASSRTQKTYGYTF	TRBV27	TRBJ1-2	once	-
TGTGCCATCAGTGGAGGCGAGCGAGATACGCAGTATTTT	CAISGGERDTQYF	TRBV10-3	TRBJ2-3	-	-
TGTGCCAGCAGTTATCACGGCGGGGACAGCTCCTACGAGCAGTACTTC	CASSYHGGDSSYEQYF	TRBV6-5	TRBJ2-7	-	-
TGTGCCAGCAGAAGACAGGGGAGCAATCAGCCCCAGCATTTT	CASRRQGSNQPQHF	TRBV6-6	TRBJ1-5	few	TRBD1
TGTGCCAGCAGCAGGGACGGACAGTCTCGCTATCAGCCCCAGCATTTT	CASSRDGQSRYQPQHF	TRBV7-2	TRBJ1-5	few	-
TGTGCCAGCAGCCCCTTAAGACTAGCGGGGGGCAGTAGCACAGATACGCAGTATTTT	CASSPLRLAGGSSTDTQYF	TRBV7-2	TRBJ2-3	-	TRBD2
TGTGCCAGCAGCTTAGGGTTGAGGGGCTACACCTTC	CASSLGLRGYTF	TRBV7-8	TRBJ1-2	-	-
TGTGCCTGGAGTGTGCGGGTCAGGGGAAACACCATATATTTT	CAWSVRVRGNTIYF	TRBV30	TRBJ1-3	-	-
TGTGCCTGGAGTCAGGATGGCAGCTCCTACAATGAGCAGTTCTTC	CAWSQDGSSYNEQFF	TRBV30	TRBJ2-1	few	-